This is a list of T cell receptor beta chains from one sample in a study of cytomegalovirus exposure and HLA in healthy donors. The method was immunoSEQ multiplex PCR; TCRdb's version includes in-frame clones alone and lacks a portion of them. This table has about 44,000 clones, roughly 93% appearing once. The sequenced sample was PBMCs. These receptors came from a woman aged 18 to 35 in good health and CMV-seronegative. The conserved cysteine and the conserved F or W are not part of the CDR3 here.

TRBJ1-2 TRBV18 ASSPPLRGYT
TRBJ1-4 TRBV6-1 ASSSSGGRSEKLF
TRBJ1-2 TRBV7-3 ASSPTGLYGYT
TRBJ2-3 TRBV7-3 ASSLSLTSGRNTQY
TRBJ2-3 TRBV4-1 ASSHPGLAGGPDTDTQY
TRBJ1-4 TRBV28 ASSIGGREKLF
TRBJ2-1 TRBV4-2 ASSQESGGGYNEQF
TRBJ1-1 TRBV19 ASSKDLDRGYTEAF
TRBJ1-6 TRBV19 ASRRNTGAIIHSPLH
TRBJ1-4 TRBV6-1 ASTAGQGYEKLF
TRBJ1-1 TRBV5-8 ASSSGPRQGRRNTEAF
TRBJ1-2 TRBV18 ASSPQVGRGYT
TRBJ1-6 TRBV5-1 ASSPDGAGNSPLH
TRBJ1-2 TRBV28 ASSYGQLYGYT
TRBJ1-5 TRBV10-3 AISEFGTGGNQPQH
TRBJ2-3 TRBV7-8 ASSFGGSTDTQY
TRBJ2-4 TRBV27 ASLPLGGGVEAKNIQY
TRBJ2-3 TRBV11-2 ASSLLGHTDTQY
TRBJ2-7 TRBV28 ASRRQGHSYEQY
TRBJ2-7 TRBV5-1 ASSPPGAYEQY
TRBJ2-5 TRBV4-1 ASSQVEAGGETQY
TRBJ1-1 TRBV4-1 ASSLDRNTEAF
TRBJ2-2 TRBV5-1 ASRPRTGNTGELF